The entry below gives a single T cell receptor (beta chain) sequence along with its context. The germline V and J ends were trimmed by 2 bases and 7 bases, with 15 bases remaining between them. The CDR3 spans 14 residues. CDR1 SGHAT and CDR2 FQDESV come from the germline V gene (reference sequence). The data derive from a study of radiotherapy plus CTLA-4 blockade in lung cancer. Study at large: Under 20% of patients responded objectively, and around 31% achieved disease control.

Those with chemo-refractory metastatic non-small-cell lung cancer were treated with focal radiation combined with CTLA-4 blockade using ipilimumab. The data were produced by immunoSEQ multiplex PCR, yet TCRdb's version contains in-frame clones alone and is incomplete. The table has 100,000 to 150,000 clones, 85% to 90% seen once; the top ten hold just under 7%. This specimen was peripheral blood, taken from a patient treated with radiotherapy plus ipilimumab. This rearrangement joins TRBV11-1 to TRBJ2-7, with a tentative D call TRBD2 (5 bases). This clonotype was sampled from a human donor with non-small cell lung cancer that progressed on radiotherapy plus ipilimumab. In DNA, the CDR3 is TGTGCCAGCAGCTTAATTGCGGGTGCGCGAGAGCAGTACTTC. Its translation is CASSLIAGAREQYF.